The TCR beta chain under discussion was sequenced for a study of long-term antiretroviral therapy in people with HIV (dated by TCRdb to the early 2020s). Turning to the overall study: The earliest samples were collected approximately a decade before the 2015 WHO recommendation for immediate ART, a period when ART was typically delayed until CD4 counts fell. Whether ART initiation and durable HIV suppression were associated with changes in peripheral blood TRB repertoire composition and diversity was tested in a retrospective serial study. A total of 192 cryopreserved PBMC samples were contributed to the cohort by 30 adults with confirmed HIV infection, with samples collected serially over a mean of approximately six years (range 1-12). Among the 30 to 35 participants with HIV, approximately 10 were female. No cross-contamination during QIAcube processing was seen in test extractions of a monoclonal T-cell line run alongside 33 polyclonal samples.

Inclusion was restricted to participants for whom at least one PBMC sample before ART initiation and at least two post-ART samples were available. All participants with HIV were treated in the United States of America. Cryopreserved samples of about 0.95-10 million PBMC were thawed and washed before DNA extraction. At the time of the earliest PBMC sample for each participant with HIV, ages ranged from roughly 23 to 60 years. PBMC samples from each participant spanned 1-4 timepoints before ART initiation and 2-8 timepoints after ART initiation, with a median of 7 samples. For every participant, serial HIV viral load, CD4+ T-cell count, ART history and demographic data were obtained. Genomic DNA was extracted from unsorted PBMC with a Qiagen kit on a QIAcube, with processing performed in batches of 12 samples. Comments on this clone: The clone's antigen remains unknown. Qualities for individual bases were not recorded, and no much larger clone is one base off.

The paper's findings and limits, for the study overall: No data were available on ART adherence, viral resistance or therapy changes, limiting inferences about post-ART repertoire changes. Starting ART was linked to a significant rise in TRB diversity, yet even with long-term ART the diversity remained significantly lower than in transplant donor controls. Limited PBMC availability meant only the TCR beta chain was sequenced, without alpha chain pairing. HIV repertoires had narrower CDR3 length ranges than controls, and the network structure suggested an antigen-experienced repertoire that shifted only slightly toward naive after ART. Unsorted PBMC were profiled instead of sorted CD4+ and CD8+ T cells because pre-ART samples had limited cell numbers. The repertoire was dominated across all time points by expanded TRB clones identified before ART initiation, although this dominance was seen to fluctuate and to decrease in many PLHIV after ART. The samples span the years 2004 to 2017, and the ART regimens used may be less effective than current regimens.

The immunoSEQ hsTCRB v3.0 assay was used at survey level resolution to sequence the TRB variable region. The targeted TRB sequencing depth was about 35,000-55,000 T-cell genomes per sample. TRB libraries were pooled and sequenced on an Illumina MiSeq using a v3 150-cycle kit. The study's processing was this. Repertoire analysis ran in R within a reproducible Nextflow workflow covering QC, data transformation and analysis. LymphoSeq2, an R package for exploring AIRR-Seq data, was used to implement custom analyses. A few samples yielding fewer than 5000 total TRB sequences were excluded, leaving 188 analyzed HIV repertoires. Among the 190 or so HIV repertoires that were kept, 59 were collected before ART initiation and 120 to 140 were collected after ART initiation. Repertoires were downsampled to 5000 TRB nucleotide sequences, and summary statistics were averaged over 100 downsampling iterations. The analysis kept only TRB sequences whose CDR3 regions were at least seven amino acids long. Two measures captured diversity: a Shannon entropy-derived clonality score and the Gini coefficient. In the repertoire networks, any two of the top 5000 CDR3 amino acid sequences were connected whenever the two sequences differed by an edit distance of one. For TRB CDR3 amino acid sequences, antigen specificity groups and MHC restriction were predicted with GLIPH2. CDR3 amino acid sequences were matched against VDJdb and McPAS-TCR to flag known CMV, EBV, HIV or tissue antigen associations. Pre-ART, post-ART and control groups were compared with Wilcoxon signed-rank tests and Holm-Bonferroni correction. The table was pulled from immuneACCESS by TCRdb, which kept in-frame rearrangements only. Such tables lose some clones; where checked, under half of the loss comes from unresolved V genes, and the rest has no known cause. V and J calls and clone size are copied from that table; D and trimming were computed from the DNA. The table for this sample lists more than 20,000 clones; about 88% of them were counted only once. The top ten hold approximately 3.8% of the sample.

CDR1 and CDR2 were assigned from the germline V gene as SGHTA and FQGNSA. The trim is 6 bases for V and 1 base for J, with a gap of 9 bases between the germline ends. From cysteine to phenylalanine, the CDR3 is 13 amino acids long. Just CDR3 DNA is preserved here, 39 bases in frame from base 1. The TCR originated in a woman in her 30s with HIV. The rearranged chain carries TRBV7-2 and TRBJ1-2; a confident D gene designation cannot be given. Source: unsorted PBMCs, taken 1.9 years after starting antiretroviral therapy. The sequence in DNA is TGTGCCAGCAGTCCCGACGTTAACTATGGCTACACCTTC. Its protein product is CASSPDVNYGYTF.